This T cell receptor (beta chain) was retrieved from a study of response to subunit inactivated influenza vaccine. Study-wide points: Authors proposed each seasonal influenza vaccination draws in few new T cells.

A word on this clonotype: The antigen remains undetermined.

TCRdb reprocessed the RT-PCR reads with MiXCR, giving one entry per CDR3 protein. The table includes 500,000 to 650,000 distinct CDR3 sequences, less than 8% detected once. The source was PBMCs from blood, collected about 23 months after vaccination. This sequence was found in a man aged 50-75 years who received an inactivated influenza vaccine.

CDR3 residues: CASSVGLGDYNEQFF. CDR3 nucleotide sequence: TGTGCCAGCAGCGTTGGGCTAGGGGACTACAATGAGCAGTTCTTC. V is TRBV9 and J is TRBJ2-1; TRBD1 might be the D (5 bases). The germline V gene encodes CDR1 SGDLS and CDR2 YYNGEE. Trimming pared 2 bases from V and 3 bases from J, leaving 12 bases between. The CDR3 is made up of 15 amino acids.